One T cell receptor beta chain is described in this entry. This receptor's antigen is unknown. The record has no base qualities; no much larger clone is one base away. Receptors were amplified or captured by the immunoSEQ multiplex PCR assay. The multiplex PCR relied on a mix of 60 forward primers for TCR Vbeta segments and 13 reverse primers for TCR Jbeta segments. The CDR3 region of rearranged TCR beta genes was amplified from genomic DNA by a multiplex PCR assay. The Illumina HiSeq System was used to sequence the amplified TCR beta libraries as 87-base-pair reads. On the authors' methods: A later analysis tallied around 87 million unique TCR beta chains across the 650 to 750 repertoires, and approximately 9.9 million of those chains were shared by two or more donors. To remove PCR and sequencing errors, raw reads were error-corrected and collapsed into unique sequences using a nearest-neighbor algorithm that merged closely related sequences. V, D and J gene segments were assigned by aligning CDR3 sequences to IMGT reference sequences. For a sequence to be retained, a match of at least six nucleotides was required to both a V gene segment and a J gene segment. A rearrangement was called productive if the CDR3 had no stop codons and remained in frame with V and J, and every other rearrangement was called non-productive. CDR3 was defined according to IMGT convention as the region running from the second conserved V-encoded cysteine to the conserved J-encoded phenylalanine. The earlier analysis of 500 to 600 of the donors excluded sequences that lacked an unambiguous match to a single V gene segment. An earlier analysis of fewer than 650 of the donors classified V segments as functional when productive rearrangements were above 56.7% and as segregating when the standard deviation between donors was above 5%. A statistical classification framework was built for diagnosing cytomegalovirus status from the catalog of TCR beta chain sequences. In a later analysis, TCR nucleotide sequences were compared against IMGT/GENE-DB human TR gene sequences so that V and J genes could be assigned. The TCRdist pipeline was used in a later analysis to assign CDR3 sequences and most-parsimonious VDJ recombination scenarios. In a later analysis, every TCR beta chain was defined by the combination of its CDR3 amino acid sequence and its V-gene family, and reads without a unique V-gene family were dropped. In a later analysis, some 600 highly shared, low-generation-probability nucleotide sequences were removed to address suspected cross-contamination and a sequencing artifact. In a later analysis, a clonal expansion index for each public chain was calculated from normalized within-repertoire ranks of inferred template counts. A later analysis computed generation probabilities with a VDJ recombination model fitted to out-of-frame rearrangements, and checked the results against IGoR. In a later analysis, hypergeometric tests were used to score TCR-TCR, TCR-HLA and TCR-CMV co-occurrence, with a repertoire-size bias correction applied to TCR pairs. In a later analysis, false discovery rates were estimated by permuting HLA or CMV assignments 20 times. A later analysis grouped co-occurring TCRs with DBSCAN, adding TCRdist sequence similarity when clustering within HLA-allele-positive subsets. For co-occurrence clustering, repertoires with fewer than 30,000 or more than 120,000 public chains were excluded, along with five repertoires with anomalous nucleotide sharing. Imported from immuneACCESS, the table was reduced by TCRdb to in-frame sequences with V and J called. These copies leave out some clones; in studies compared against another copy, an unresolved V gene accounts for under half, and the cause of the remainder is not known. Clonal size and the V and J genes are those of that table, whereas D and trimming came from the DNA. Recorded for this sample are 70,000 to 100,000 clones; approximately 80% of them occurred a single time. The leading ten clones occupy 23% of the sample.

Its CDR3 holds 18 amino acids, cysteine through phenylalanine. Only the CDR3 part of the read is kept: 54 bases, read in frame from the first base. CDR1 and CDR2 were assigned from the germline V gene as LGHNA and YNFKEQ. V lost 0 bases and J lost 0 bases, and the count of bases not matched to a germline gene is 4. The cohort comprised approximately 700 healthy bone marrow donors. All cohort members were sampled while nominally healthy, although unrecorded immune exposures were likely present. The donor was CMV seropositive and belonged to the group of 270 or so seropositive cohort members. A peripheral blood sample was collected from each donor, and TCR beta sequencing was performed on peripheral blood mononuclear cells. Genomic DNA was extracted from the blood cell samples with the Qiagen DNeasy Blood Extraction Kit. This entry is derived from a study of cytomegalovirus exposure and HLA in healthy donors (dated by TCRdb to 2017 to 2019). Regarding the study in general: According to an earlier analysis of 550 to 750 of the donors, about 179 million T cells yielded 117 million unique TCR beta sequences and about 300 Gb of sequence data. An early release covering roughly 640 HLA-typed donors comprised approximately 290 gigabases of sequencing data and around 86 million unique TCR sequences. The genetic ancestry cluster associated with self-reported Caucasian donors included 81% of the roughly 380 genotyped donors. The study aimed to test whether signatures of past pathogen exposure could be identified by cataloging public T cell receptors. The study used immunosequencing to profile the T cell repertoires of several hundred subjects and linked those repertoires to cytomegalovirus serostatus. A separate validation cohort of 100 to 150 different subjects was used in addition to the approximately 670-subject first cohort. To predict cytomegalovirus infection status, the study combined high-throughput TCR immunosequencing, statistical association of individual TCRs with disease status, and machine learning. To study patterns of TCR occurrence, a later analysis re-analyzed previously published TCR beta repertoires from hundreds of donors and added high-resolution HLA genotyping. In the later analysis, no new phenotypic data were used to find candidate immune exposures; instead, reliance was placed on TCR beta sequences and their occurrence across donors. An earlier analysis of 587 of the donors used high-throughput TCR beta sequencing to judge whether each TCR beta V gene segment behaved as functional or pseudogenic. Donor age, sex, ethnicity and CMV serostatus were collected together with the repertoire data. In a later genetic analysis, genome-wide SNP genotypes for about 55% of the roughly 700 donors were used, and that subset was treated as a discovery cohort. Every repertoire in the discovery cohort had been generated on one and the same sequencing platform. HLA typing included class I and class II loci at four-digit resolution. The number of typed donors differed by locus: about 620-640 for A, B, C, DRB1 and DQB1; 500 to 550 for DQA1; around 580 for DPA1; and roughly 490 for DPB1. Roughly five DR-DQ haplotypes were treated as single units for association and clustering because of strong linkage in the cohort. On average, roughly 250,000 unique TCR beta nucleotide sequences were sequenced per donor among some 430 genotyped donors of the cohort, with roughly 18% of those sequences being non-productive. Results and caveats for the whole study, not just this receptor: Compared with equally common non-associated chains, HLA-associated TCR beta chains in a later analysis were more clonally expanded and had lower generation probabilities. According to a later analysis, TCR association rates differed among HLA loci, with DRB1 alleles showing the most associated TCRs and HLA-C alleles showing the fewest. Cytomegalovirus status was reported to be diagnosed by the classifier with high specificity and sensitivity in both the original and validation cohorts. Linkage disequilibrium might explain the correlated functional status among segregating V segments, but an unknown experimental factor could not be excluded. For the cohort, immune exposure information was limited to CMV serostatus. In vitro tests confirmed that a few of the cytomegalovirus-associated TCR beta chains recognize cytomegalovirus antigens. According to the authors, the approach could potentially be generalized to other disease states and immunological phenotypes. In the study, 150 to 200 TCR beta chains were listed as associated with cytomegalovirus. Because the 87-base-pair reads could not distinguish some IMGT-functional V segments, including TRBV6-2 and TRBV6-3, those segments were excluded. According to a later analysis, most CMV-associated TCR beta chains appeared to be HLA-restricted, and the HLA associations seemed to be driven largely by CMV exposure. When HLA alleles, especially DR and DQ, strongly co-occurred, TCR associations were difficult to assign to individual alleles. In an earlier analysis of about 550 of the donors, most TCR beta V segments were observed in productive rearrangements about 87% or about 30% of the time, broadly matching IMGT annotations. A further reported finding was that TCR beta sequences accurately predicted the HLA-A and HLA-B alleles for most subjects in the first cohort. A cluster of highly shared sequence variants was judged likely to be a technical artifact of the sequencing pipeline. Because counts were too low, seventeen rarely observed V segments, including chromosome 9 orphons, were excluded from the earlier analysis of several hundred of the donors. A later analysis associated about 17,000 TCR beta sequences with specific HLA alleles at a false discovery rate of 0.05. Sequencing depth was assumed to be roughly uniform across donors in the presence/absence analyses, though that assumption may not hold. This cohort had only TCR beta chains sequenced, and the lack of alpha or paired-chain data limited which features could be detected. A later genetic analysis associated a missense DCLRE1C variant with V-gene and J-gene trimming of TCR beta chains, and an independent cohort replicated the association. In a later analysis, several top co-occurrence clusters were reported to appear linked to parvovirus B19, influenza, CMV and Epstein-Barr virus. A later genetic analysis reported fewer N-insertions in productive TCRs among donors in an Asian-associated ancestry cluster than the roughly 700-donor mean. Most TCR sequences were seen in very few donors, while some public TCRs were found in many individuals. Because some donors lacked HLA typing at each locus, the association tests relied only on the typed subset.

The clonotype comes from a woman aged 45 to 65 in good health and CMV-seropositive. Sequenced: PBMCs. The chain is made from TRBV4-2 and TRBJ2-6, and 8 junction bases match TRBD1. The DNA is TGTGCCAGCAGCCAAGAGGACAGGGCATTCTCTGGGGCCAACGTCCTGACTTTC. Translated, it reads CASSQEDRAFSGANVLTF.